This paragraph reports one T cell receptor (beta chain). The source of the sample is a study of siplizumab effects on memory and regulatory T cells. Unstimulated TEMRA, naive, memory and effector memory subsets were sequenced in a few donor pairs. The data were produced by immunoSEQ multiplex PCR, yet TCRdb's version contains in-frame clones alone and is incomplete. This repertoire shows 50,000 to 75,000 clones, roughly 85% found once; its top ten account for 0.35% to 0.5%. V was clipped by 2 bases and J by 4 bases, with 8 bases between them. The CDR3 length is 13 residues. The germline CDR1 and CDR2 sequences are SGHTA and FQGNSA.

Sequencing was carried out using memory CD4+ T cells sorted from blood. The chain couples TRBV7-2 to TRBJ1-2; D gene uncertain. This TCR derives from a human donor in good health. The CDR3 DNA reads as TGTGCCAGCAGCTTAAGCAGACTCTATGGCTACACCTTC. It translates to CASSLSRLYGYTF. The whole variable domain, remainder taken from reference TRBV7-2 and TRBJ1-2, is GAGVSQSPSNKVTEKGKDVELRCDPISGHTALYWYRQSLGQGLEFLIYFQGNSAPDKSGLPSDRFSAERTGGSVSTLTIQRTQQEDSAVYLCASSLSRLYGYTFGSGTRLTVV.